A single T cell receptor (beta chain) is shown here with its context. Its specificity is unknown. Germline-derived CDR1 and CDR2 are SEHNR and FQNEAQ (reference sequence). There are 13 residues in the CDR3. Trimming removed 3 bases at V and 2 bases at J, with 5 bases between. Primers included in the PCR were 60 Vbeta and 13 Jbeta primers. Here immunoSEQ multiplex PCR was the method, and the copy in TCRdb shows in-frame clones only, minus some. The repertoire holds approximately 110,000 clones, with 60% to 75% as singletons. This entry belongs to a study of cytomegalovirus exposure and HLA in healthy donors. Study findings and constraints: Altogether, about 160 TCR beta chains were recorded as cytomegalovirus-associated.

J is TRBJ1-3 and V is TRBV7-9; D remains unclear. This clonotype originated in a man aged 35-49 years in good health and CMV-seropositive. What was sequenced was PBMCs. This CDR3 reads CASSFGTGNTIYF. The CDR3 bases are TGTGCCAGCAGCTTCGGGACTGGAAACACCATATATTTT.